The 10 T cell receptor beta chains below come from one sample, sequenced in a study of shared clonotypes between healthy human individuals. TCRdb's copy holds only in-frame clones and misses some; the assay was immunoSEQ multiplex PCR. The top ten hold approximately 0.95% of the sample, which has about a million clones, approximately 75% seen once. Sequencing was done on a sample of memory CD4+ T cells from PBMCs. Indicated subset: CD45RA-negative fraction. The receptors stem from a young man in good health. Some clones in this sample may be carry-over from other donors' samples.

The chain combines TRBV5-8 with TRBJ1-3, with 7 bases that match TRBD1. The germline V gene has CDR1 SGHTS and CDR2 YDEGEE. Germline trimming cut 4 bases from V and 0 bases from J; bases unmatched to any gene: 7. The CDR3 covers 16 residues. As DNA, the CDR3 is TGTGCCAGCAGCATGGTAGGGACAGCCTCTGGAAACACCATATATTTT. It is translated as CASSMVGTASGNTIYF.

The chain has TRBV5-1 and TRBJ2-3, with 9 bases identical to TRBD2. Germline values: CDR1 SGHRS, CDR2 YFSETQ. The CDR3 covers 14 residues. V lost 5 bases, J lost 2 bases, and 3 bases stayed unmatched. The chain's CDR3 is CASSSSGVTDTQYF. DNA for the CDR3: TGCGCCAGCAGTTCTAGCGGGGTCACAGATACGCAGTATTTT.

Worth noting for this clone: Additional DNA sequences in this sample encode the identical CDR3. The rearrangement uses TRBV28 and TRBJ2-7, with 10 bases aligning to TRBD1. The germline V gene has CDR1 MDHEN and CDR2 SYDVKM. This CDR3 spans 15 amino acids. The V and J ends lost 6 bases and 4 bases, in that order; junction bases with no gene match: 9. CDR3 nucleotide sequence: TGTGCCAGCAGCATAGCCGGGACAGGGGTGTACGAGCAGTACTTC. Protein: CASSIAGTGVYEQYF. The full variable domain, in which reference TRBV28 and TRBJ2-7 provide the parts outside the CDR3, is DVKVTQSSRYLVKRTGEKVFLECVQDMDHENMFWYRQDPGLGLRLIYFSYDVKMKEKGDIPEGYSVSREKKERFSLILESASTNQTSMYLCASSIAGTGVYEQYFGPGTRLTVT.

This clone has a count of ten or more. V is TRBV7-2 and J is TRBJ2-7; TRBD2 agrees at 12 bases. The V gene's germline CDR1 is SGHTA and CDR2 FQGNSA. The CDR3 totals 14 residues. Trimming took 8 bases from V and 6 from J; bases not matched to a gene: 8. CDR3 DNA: TGTGCCAGCGGTAGACTAGCGGGAGTGAGCGAGCAGTACTTC. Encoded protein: CASGRLAGVSEQYF. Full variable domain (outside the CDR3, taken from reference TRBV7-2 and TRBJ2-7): GAGVSQSPSNKVTEKGKDVELRCDPISGHTALYWYRQSLGQGLEFLIYFQGNSAPDKSGLPSDRFSAERTGGSVSTLTIQRTQQEDSAVYLCASGRLAGVSEQYFGPGTRLTVT.

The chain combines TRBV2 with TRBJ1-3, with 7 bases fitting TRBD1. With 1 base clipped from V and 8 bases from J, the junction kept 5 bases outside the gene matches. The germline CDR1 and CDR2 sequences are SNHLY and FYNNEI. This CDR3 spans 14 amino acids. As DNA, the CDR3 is TGTGCCAGCAGTGAAGACAGGGGTGTAGACACCATATATTTT. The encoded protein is CASSEDRGVDTIYF.

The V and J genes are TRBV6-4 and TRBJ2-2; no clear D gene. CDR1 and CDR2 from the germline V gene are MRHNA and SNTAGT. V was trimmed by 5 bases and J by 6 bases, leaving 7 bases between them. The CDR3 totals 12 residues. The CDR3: CASSSPSGELFF. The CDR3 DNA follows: TGTGCCAGCAGTTCTCCCTCCGGGGAGCTGTTTTTT.

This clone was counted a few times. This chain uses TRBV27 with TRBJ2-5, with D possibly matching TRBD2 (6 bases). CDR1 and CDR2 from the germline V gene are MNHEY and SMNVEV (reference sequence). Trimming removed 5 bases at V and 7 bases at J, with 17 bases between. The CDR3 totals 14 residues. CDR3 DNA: TGTGCCAGCAGTCGCCAGCGGGTCCCTGCGACCCAGTACTTC. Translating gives CASSRQRVPATQYF.

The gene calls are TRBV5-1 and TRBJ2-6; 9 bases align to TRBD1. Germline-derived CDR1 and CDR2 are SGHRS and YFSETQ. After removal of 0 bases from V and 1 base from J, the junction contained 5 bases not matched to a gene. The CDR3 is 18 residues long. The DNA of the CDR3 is TGCGCCAGCAGCTTGGACGGGACAGGGAGGTCTGGGGCCAACGTCCTGACTTTC. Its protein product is CASSLDGTGRSGANVLTF.

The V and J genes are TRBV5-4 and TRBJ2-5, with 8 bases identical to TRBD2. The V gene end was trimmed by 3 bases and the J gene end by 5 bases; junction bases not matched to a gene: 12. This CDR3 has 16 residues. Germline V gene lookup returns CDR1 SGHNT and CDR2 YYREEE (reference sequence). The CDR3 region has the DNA TGTGCCAGCAGCTCCCCGACTAGCGAGGCGGGGGAGACCCAGTACTTC. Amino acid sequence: CASSSPTSEAGETQYF.

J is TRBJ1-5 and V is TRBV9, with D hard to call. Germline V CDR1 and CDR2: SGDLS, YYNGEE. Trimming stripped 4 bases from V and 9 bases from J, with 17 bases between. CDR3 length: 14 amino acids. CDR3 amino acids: CASSLTGRFRPQHF. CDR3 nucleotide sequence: TGTGCCAGCAGCTTAACCGGGAGATTTAGGCCCCAGCATTTT.